This TCR beta chain was found in a study of response to subunit inactivated influenza vaccine. Per the germline V gene, CDR1 is SEHNR and CDR2 is FQNEAQ (reference sequence). This CDR3 has 15 residues. V lost 3 bases, J lost 0 bases, and 6 bases lay in between. TCRdb called the RT-PCR reads again in MiXCR, with one record for every CDR3 protein. The data contain a few hundred thousand distinct CDR3 sequences, 11% of them singletons. These same data were also listed under a study on T cells expressing NK-cell markers. As that report states: 5'RACE template switching with UMIs produced the TCR beta cDNA.

The sequenced sample was PBMCs from blood, obtained on the day of vaccination. The clonotype was recovered from a man aged 50 to 60 who received an inactivated influenza vaccine. The gene calls are TRBV7-9 and TRBJ2-6; D might be TRBD2 (5 bases). The CDR3 DNA reads TGTGCCAGCAGCTTCCGGGACTCTGGGGCCAACGTCCTGACTTTC. Amino acids: CASSFRDSGANVLTF.